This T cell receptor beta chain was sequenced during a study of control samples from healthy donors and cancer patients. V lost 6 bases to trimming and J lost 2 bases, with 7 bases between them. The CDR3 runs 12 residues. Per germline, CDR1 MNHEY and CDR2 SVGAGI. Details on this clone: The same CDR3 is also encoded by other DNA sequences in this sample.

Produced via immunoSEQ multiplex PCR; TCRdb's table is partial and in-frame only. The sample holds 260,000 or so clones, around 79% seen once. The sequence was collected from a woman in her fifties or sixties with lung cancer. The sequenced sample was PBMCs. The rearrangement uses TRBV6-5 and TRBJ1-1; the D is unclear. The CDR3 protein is CASSLINTEAFF. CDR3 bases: TGTGCCAGCAGCCTTATTAACACTGAAGCTTTCTTT.